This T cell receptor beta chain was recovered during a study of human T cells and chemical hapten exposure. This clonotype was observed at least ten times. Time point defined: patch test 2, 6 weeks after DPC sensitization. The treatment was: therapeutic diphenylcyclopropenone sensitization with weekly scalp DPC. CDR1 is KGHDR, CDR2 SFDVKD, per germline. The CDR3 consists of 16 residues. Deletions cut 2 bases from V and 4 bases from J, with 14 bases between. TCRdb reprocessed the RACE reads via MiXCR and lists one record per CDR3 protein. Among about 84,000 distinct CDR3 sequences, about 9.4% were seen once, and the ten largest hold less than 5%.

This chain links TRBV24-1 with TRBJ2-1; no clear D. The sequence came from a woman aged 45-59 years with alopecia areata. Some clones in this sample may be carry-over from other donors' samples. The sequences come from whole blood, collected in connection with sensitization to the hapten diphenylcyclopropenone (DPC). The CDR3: CATSDSSAPQYNEQFF. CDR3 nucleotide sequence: TGTGCCACCAGTGATTCATCGGCACCTCAATACAATGAGCAGTTCTTC.